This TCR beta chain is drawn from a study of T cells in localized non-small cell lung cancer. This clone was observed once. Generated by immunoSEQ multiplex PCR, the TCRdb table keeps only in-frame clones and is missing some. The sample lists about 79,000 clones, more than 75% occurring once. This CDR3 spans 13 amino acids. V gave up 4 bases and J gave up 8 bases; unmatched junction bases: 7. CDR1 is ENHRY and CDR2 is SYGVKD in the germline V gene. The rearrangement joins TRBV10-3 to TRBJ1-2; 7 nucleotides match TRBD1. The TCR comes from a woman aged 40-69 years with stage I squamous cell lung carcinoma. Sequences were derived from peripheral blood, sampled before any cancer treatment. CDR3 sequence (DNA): TGTGCCATCAGTGCAGGCGACAGGGACGGCTACACCTTC. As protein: CAISAGDRDGYTF.